The 20 T cell receptor beta chains reported below all come from one sample, sequenced in a study of T-cell reconstitution after alpha-beta-depleted transplantation in children. Preparation of the TCRbeta library involved a method that used unique molecular identifiers. A single record per CDR3 protein comes from TCRdb applying MiXCR to the PCR reads. The sample lists approximately 240,000 distinct CDR3 sequences, roughly a tenth occurring once. Source: PBMCs, taken before TCRalphabeta/CD19-depleted stem cell transplant. These receptor sequences come from a child younger than two with acute myeloid leukemia, due to receive a stem cell transplant.

The table lists this clonotype with many counts. V usage is TRBV29-1 and J usage is TRBJ1-1; 8 bases are a match to TRBD1. Germline trimming cut 4 bases from V and 5 bases from J; bases unmatched to any gene: 6. CDR1 is SQVTM and CDR2 is ANQGSEA in the germline V gene. The CDR3 has 13 residues. CDR3 residues: CSVGTGGKTEAFF. The CDR3 DNA reads TGCAGCGTTGGTACAGGGGGGAAGACTGAAGCTTTCTTT.

This rearrangement joins TRBV12-3 or TRBV12-4 to TRBJ1-2; D gene ambiguous. V shed 3 bases and J shed 7 bases, with 18 bases lying between them. This CDR3 spans 15 amino acids. The chain's CDR3 is CASSFVGRGLGGYTF. The CDR3 bases are TGTGCCAGCAGTTTTGTAGGTAGAGGGTTAGGTGGCTACACCTTC.

Many counts were recorded for this clonotype. This chain connects TRBV5-1 to TRBJ1-2, with TRBD1 matching 8 bases. The CDR3 length is 15 residues. Germline trimming cut 7 bases from V and 1 base from J; bases unmatched to any gene: 9. Germline CDR1 and CDR2: SGHRS and YFSETQ. The CDR3 is CASGTGPAFNYGYTF. DNA for the CDR3: TGCGCCAGCGGGACAGGACCAGCTTTTAACTATGGCTACACCTTC.

The sample holds many counts of this clonotype. V and J are TRBV28 and TRBJ1-1; the D is unclear. Germline assignment: CDR1 MDHEN and CDR2 SYDVKM. Trimming pared 8 bases from V and 0 bases from J, leaving 10 bases between. This CDR3 is 13 amino acids long. The CDR3 protein is CASLEDLNTEAFF. The CDR3 DNA is TGTGCCAGCCTAGAAGACCTGAACACTGAAGCTTTCTTT.

In its sample, this clonotype was seen a few times. This sequence joins TRBV12-3 or TRBV12-4 and TRBJ2-5; 7 bases match TRBD2. CDR3 length equals 15 residues. The ends lost 2 bases at V and 4 bases at J; junction bases unmatched: 7. CDR3 region: CASSLSPASGETQYF. The CDR3 DNA follows: TGTGCCAGCAGTTTAAGTCCCGCTAGCGGAGAGACCCAGTACTTC.

J is TRBJ2-3 and V is TRBV5-1; D unclear. CDR1 SGHRS and CDR2 YFSETQ come from the germline V gene. Between the trimmed V and J ends, which lost 2 bases and 2 bases, there was a span of 15 bases. This CDR3 has 16 amino acids. The CDR3 DNA reads TGCGCCAGCAGCTTTAGGCCTCCAACCCTCACAGATACGCAGTATTTT. Encoded protein: CASSFRPPTLTDTQYF.

A remark on this clonotype: A much larger clone differs by one base, so this may be a read error. V is TRBV7-8 and J is TRBJ1-3; D unclear. Germline CDR1 reads SGHVS; CDR2 reads FQNEAQ. There are 15 residues in the CDR3. V lost 0 bases and J 2 bases, leaving 8 bases between the germline ends. The CDR3 loop is CASSLAPDPGNTIYF. CDR3 DNA: TGTGCCAGCAGCTTAGCCCCCGACCCTGGAAACACCATATATTTT.

Ten or more counts support this clonotype. The chain recombines TRBV6-5 with TRBJ2-1; D uncertain. Germline CDR1 reads MNHEY; CDR2 reads SVGAGI. This CDR3 is built from 14 residues. Trimming cost V 0 bases and J 7 bases, with 10 bases left between them. CDR3 residues: CASSYSASSNEQFF. DNA for the CDR3: TGTGCCAGCAGTTACTCAGCTAGTTCGAATGAGCAGTTCTTC.

This clonotype was counted only a few times. Here the CDR3 reads CASSLQGSRYEQYF. The CDR3 DNA is TGTGCCAGCAGCCTACAGGGCTCGAGATACGAGCAGTACTTC. The J gene is TRBJ2-7, the V gene TRBV3-1, with D possibly TRBD1 on 6 matching bases. The germline V gene has CDR1 LGHDT and CDR2 YNNKEL (reference sequence). The CDR3 runs to 14 residues. V lost 4 bases and J lost 4, with 14 bases in between.

The rearrangement joins TRBV20-1 to TRBJ1-5, with 8 bases identical to TRBD1. The germline V gene has CDR1 DFQATT and CDR2 SNEGSKA (reference sequence). V lost 6 bases and J lost 2; bases outside the gene matches: 6. The CDR3 has 14 amino acids. CDR3 DNA: TGCAGTGCCTGGGGGACAGGTGGCAATCAGCCCCAGCATTTT. Its protein product is CSAWGTGGNQPQHF.

This clonotype appeared many times. This chain links TRBV3-1 with TRBJ2-6; 9 bases agree with TRBD1. This CDR3 region has 18 residues. With V trimmed by 3 bases and J by 0 bases, 6 bases remained unmatched. The germline V gene has CDR1 LGHDT and CDR2 YNNKEL (reference sequence). CDR3 in amino acids: CASSHQDRGVSGANVLTF. The CDR3 bases are TGTGCCAGCAGCCACCAGGACAGGGGAGTCTCTGGGGCCAACGTCCTGACTTTC.

This clonotype was detected ten times or more. This chain connects TRBV2 to TRBJ2-2, with unresolved D. With 4 bases removed from V and 0 bases from J, the gap between germline ends came to 6 bases. Germline CDR1 and CDR2: SNHLY and FYNNEI. The CDR3 totals 14 residues. The CDR3 nucleotides read TGTGCCAGCAGTGGGCTAGCGAACACCGGGGAGCTGTTTTTT. It encodes CASSGLANTGELFF.

There are many counts of this clonotype. The rearrangement joins TRBV20-1 to TRBJ2-2; unclear D gene. The CDR3 has 13 residues. V lost 6 bases and J 4 bases, leaving 12 bases between the germline ends. The germline V gene encodes CDR1 DFQATT and CDR2 SNEGSKA (reference sequence). The chain's CDR3 is CSASRTLTGELFF. Written as DNA, the CDR3 is TGCAGTGCGAGTAGAACCCTCACCGGGGAGCTGTTTTTT.

This clonotype occurred many times. The chain carries TRBV7-2 and TRBJ1-2, with D uncertain. The CDR3 extends over 14 amino acids. Trimming stripped 6 bases from V and 4 bases from J, with 15 bases between. Germline assignment: CDR1 SGHTA and CDR2 FQGNSA. CDR3 DNA sequence: TGTGCCAGCAGTCCAAGACTCTTGACCTATGGCTACACCTTC. This gives the protein CASSPRLLTYGYTF.

This clonotype was seen repeatedly, ten times or more. This sequence joins TRBV6-1 and TRBJ1-1; D remains ambiguous. The V gene lost 6 bases and the J gene lost 0 bases, with 14 bases spanning the gap. The CDR3 runs 15 residues. Per the germline V gene, CDR1 is MNHNS and CDR2 is SASEGT. The CDR3 DNA reads as TGTGCCAGCAGCCTCAGTGGGAGCATGAACACTGAAGCTTTCTTT. Residues: CASSLSGSMNTEAFF.

Regarding this clonotype: A much bigger clone sits one base away, suggesting this may be a read error. For the CDR3, the DNA is TGCGGTGCTAGAGGCGCAGGGCAGGATACGCAGTATTTT. Its translation: CGARGAGQDTQYF. This rearrangement joins TRBV20-1 to TRBJ2-3; a possible D gene is TRBD1 (5 bases). Germline V gives CDR1 DFQATT, CDR2 SNEGSKA (reference sequence). The CDR3 has 13 amino acids.

In this sample, this clonotype turned up many times. This rearrangement joins TRBV4-3 to TRBJ2-3; TRBD2 matches at 7 bases. Germline-derived CDR1 and CDR2 are LGHNA and YSLEER. Unmatched junction bases numbered 6, after V lost 1 base and J lost 2 bases. The CDR3 covers 16 residues. In nucleotides, the CDR3 is TGCGCCAGCAGCCAAGGGGCTAGCGGTTTCACAGATACGCAGTATTTT. Translating gives CASSQGASGFTDTQYF.

In its sample, this clonotype was seen many times. V is TRBV9 and J is TRBJ2-7; 10 nucleotides match TRBD1. V lost 0 bases, J lost 5 bases, and 5 bases stayed unmatched. Germline V gene lookup returns CDR1 SGDLS and CDR2 YYNGEE. The CDR3 extends over 15 amino acids. The CDR3 DNA reads TGTGCCAGCAGCGTAGAGGGACAGGGGAAGGACGAGCAGTACTTC. Translating gives CASSVEGQGKDEQYF.

In its sample, this clonotype was seen a few times. This chain uses TRBV11-3 with TRBJ2-7; D not certain. This CDR3 region has 13 residues. Trimming cost V 0 bases and J 6 bases, with 9 bases left between them. In germline, CDR1 is SGHNT, CDR2 YENEEA. The CDR3 here is CASSLDHSLEQYF. In nucleotides, the CDR3 is TGTGCCAGCAGCTTAGATCACTCCCTCGAGCAGTACTTC.

J is TRBJ2-1 and V is TRBV20-1; no reliable D call. Germline V gene data show CDR1 as DFQATT and CDR2 as SNEGSKA (reference sequence). Deletions cut 6 bases from V and 0 bases from J, with 15 bases between. CDR3 size: 15 residues. The CDR3: CSARHSMSSYNEQFF. CDR3 DNA sequence: TGCAGTGCCAGGCATAGCATGAGCTCCTACAATGAGCAGTTCTTC.